This T cell receptor (beta chain) was profiled in a study of low-dose radiotherapy and immunotherapy resistance in tumors. Study details: Individuals in Cohort 2 had 1 Gy per fraction every two weeks, adding up to 13 Gy over 26 weeks.

With a V-primer adapter and a constant-region primer, TCRs were amplified for about 19 PCR cycles. TCRdb independently ran MiXCR on the reads; one entry per CDR3 protein. The sample carries some 52,000 distinct CDR3 sequences, 33% recorded once. For this clonotype: One junction end does not reproduce the germline sequence, and a read error may be involved.

The time point: after trial treatment. Documented treatment: LDRT plus nivolumab, ipilimumab, low-dose cyclophosphamide and aspirin (RACIN trial). The treatment that donors received included nivolumab, ipilimumab, aspirin, low-dose cyclophosphamide and low-dose radiotherapy. The CDR3 has 11 residues. Germline values: CDR1 SNHLY, CDR2 FYNNEI. The source material was PBMCs, sampled after low-dose radiotherapy plus immunotherapy. The rearrangement links TRBV2 to TRBJ2-7; no clear D gene. This receptor was taken from a male donor with rectosigmoid adenocarcinoma. As DNA, the CDR3 is TGTGCCAGCAGCCGCTCCCACGAGCAGTACTTC. Residues: CASSRSHEQYF.